Shown below are 31 T cell receptor beta chains from a single sample sequenced in a study of blood T cell repertoires in COVID-19. Some clones are missing from TCRdb's copy, which holds only in-frame ones; the method was immunoSEQ multiplex PCR. The sample lists about 150,000 clones; 86% were seen once. Specimen: PBMCs or T cells enriched from blood (not recorded which). Receptors were obtained from a man aged 45 to 65 who had recovered from COVID-19.

This rearrangement joins TRBV6-2 or TRBV6-3 to TRBJ1-5; D gene ambiguous. Trimming cost V 5 bases and J 7 bases, with 12 bases left between them. Germline V gene data show CDR1 as MNHEY and CDR2 as SVGEGT. CDR3 length: 13 amino acids. The CDR3 bases are TGTGCCAGCAGTATATTTCTCAGACAGCCCCAGCATTTT. Its protein product is CASSIFLRQPQHF.

The chain employs TRBV2 and TRBJ2-1; D possibly corresponds to TRBD2 (5 bases). The CDR3 has 13 residues. Germline V gene data show CDR1 as SNHLY and CDR2 as FYNNEI. V lost 2 bases and J lost 15, with 17 bases in between. The CDR3 DNA sequence: TGTGCCAGCAGTGAACATGCGGCTTTAAGCGGGTTCTTC. Amino acids: CASSEHAALSGFF.

The CDR3 loop reads CASSGHLRETQYF. In nucleotides, the CDR3 is TGTGCCAGCAGCGGACACCTCCGAGAGACCCAGTACTTC. The V call is TRBV6-2 or TRBV6-3, the J call TRBJ2-5; D is possibly TRBD1 (5 bases). Germline loops: CDR1 MNHEY, CDR2 SVGEGT. V was trimmed by 6 bases and J by 4 bases, leaving 12 bases between them. CDR3 length equals 13 residues.

The count of this clone is one. This chain links TRBV20-1 with TRBJ1-2, with D uncertain. Germline V lookup: CDR1 DFQATT, CDR2 SNEGSKA (reference sequence). V was trimmed by 3 bases and J by 2 bases, leaving 13 bases between them. The CDR3 has 14 amino acids. The chain's CDR3 is CSASGQAKNYGYTF. DNA of the CDR3: TGCAGTGCTAGTGGCCAGGCGAAGAACTATGGCTACACCTTC.

There are a few counts of this clone. This chain uses TRBV4-1 with TRBJ1-5; D ambiguous. The CDR3 runs 15 residues. CDR1 is MGHRA, CDR2 YSYEKL, per germline. Deletions cut 1 base from V and 3 bases from J, with 10 bases between. CDR3 DNA sequence: TGCGCCAGCAGCCAAGGGGAGAACACCAATCAGCCCCAGCATTTT. Translating it yields CASSQGENTNQPQHF.

The gene calls are TRBV14 and TRBJ1-2; no clear D gene. The germline CDR1 and CDR2 sequences are SGHDN and FVKESK. This CDR3 is built from 13 residues. V gave up 0 bases and J gave up 5 bases, with 7 bases separating them. The CDR3 DNA sequence: TGTGCCAGCAGCCAAGATCGAGGTTATGGCTACACCTTC. This gives the protein CASSQDRGYGYTF.

This clone was detected once. This chain connects TRBV2 to TRBJ1-4; 7 bases match TRBD1. This CDR3 comprises 12 residues. Germline assignment: CDR1 SNHLY and CDR2 FYNNEI. Trimming took 6 bases from V and 8 from J; bases not matched to a gene: 3. CDR3 loop: CASSLDREKLFF. The CDR3 bases are TGTGCCAGCAGCCTGGACAGGGAAAAACTGTTTTTT. The full variable domain, completed using reference TRBV2 and TRBJ1-4, is EPEVTQTPSHQVTQMGQEVILRCVPISNHLYFYWYRQILGQKVEFLVSFYNNEISEKSEIFDDQFSVERPDGSNFTLKIRSTKLEDSAMYFCASSLDREKLFFGSGTQLSVL.

The chain is built from TRBV7-2 and TRBJ2-3; TRBD1 is a possible D gene (5 bases). The CDR3 totals 13 residues. CDR1 is SGHTA, CDR2 FQGNSA, per germline. V lost 5 bases, J lost 4 bases, and 10 bases lay in between. CDR3 nucleotides: TGTGCCAGCAGCCTCAGACAGTCAGATACGCAGTATTTT. Its protein is CASSLRQSDTQYF.

The J gene is TRBJ1-3, the V gene TRBV27, with D hard to call. Looked up from germline, CDR1 is MNHEY and CDR2 is SMNVEV (reference sequence). V shed 2 bases and J shed 3 bases, with 5 bases lying between them. This CDR3 spans 13 amino acids. CDR3 DNA: TGTGCCAGCAGTTTACGGGATGGAAACACCATATATTTT. It translates to CASSLRDGNTIYF.

A few counts support this clone. This rearrangement joins TRBV18 to TRBJ2-1; D unclear. The CDR3 has 14 amino acids. Trimming took off 0 bases at V and 9 bases at J, with 12 bases between the two ends. CDR1 and CDR2 (germline): KGHSH, LQKENI. The CDR3 is CASSPPSVAPEQFF. In nucleotides, the CDR3 is TGTGCCAGCTCACCACCTTCTGTCGCGCCTGAGCAGTTCTTC. The complete variable domain, with remaining parts taken from reference TRBV18 and TRBJ2-1, reads NAGVMQNPRHLVRRRGQEARLRCSPMKGHSHVYWYRQLPEEGLKFMVYLQKENIIDESGMPKERFSAEFPKEGPSILRIQQVVRGDSAAYFCASSPPSVAPEQFFGPGTRLTVL.

J is TRBJ1-1 and V is TRBV30; possible D gene TRBD1, 5 bases. Per the germline V gene, CDR1 is GTSNPN and CDR2 is SVGIG (reference sequence). V was shortened by 7 bases and J by 0 bases, with 24 bases between the two germline ends. The CDR3 runs to 17 residues. CDR3 in amino acids: CALTLYPGGRLNTEAFF. The CDR3 nucleotides read TGTGCCTTGACACTTTACCCGGGGGGTCGACTGAACACTGAAGCTTTCTTT.

The chain links TRBV18 to TRBJ2-7; 9 bases are a match to TRBD2. This CDR3 is 15 amino acids long. Germline-derived CDR1 and CDR2 are KGHSH and LQKENI. The V segment lost 2 bases and the J segment 5 bases; nucleotides outside the gene matches: 7. For the CDR3, the DNA is TGTGCCAGCTCACCAATAGCGGGAGCAAACGACGAGCAGTACTTC. It is translated as CASSPIAGANDEQYF. Based on the CDR3 plus reference TRBV18 and TRBJ2-7, the full variable domain is NAGVMQNPRHLVRRRGQEARLRCSPMKGHSHVYWYRQLPEEGLKFMVYLQKENIIDESGMPKERFSAEFPKEGPSILRIQQVVRGDSAAYFCASSPIAGANDEQYFGPGTRLTVT.

CDR3 sequence: CASSSTGQGASPLHF. CDR3 nucleotides: TGTGCCAGCAGTTCCACGGGACAGGGGGCATCACCCCTCCACTTT. The rearrangement links TRBV28 to TRBJ1-6; TRBD1 aligns across 12 bases. The length of the CDR3 is 15 residues. From germline, CDR1 is MDHEN and CDR2 SYDVKM. The V segment lost 4 bases and the J segment 10 bases; nucleotides outside the gene matches: 5. Full variable domain (rest looked up from reference TRBV28 and TRBJ1-6): DVKVTQSSRYLVKRTGEKVFLECVQDMDHENMFWYRQDPGLGLRLIYFSYDVKMKEKGDIPEGYSVSREKKERFSLILESASTNQTSMYLCASSSTGQGASPLHFGNGTRLTVT.

V and J are TRBV5-1 and TRBJ1-3, with 7 bases fitting TRBD1. The V gene's germline CDR1 is SGHRS and CDR2 YFSETQ. Trimming removed 4 bases from V and 0 bases from J; junction bases left unmatched: 7. This CDR3 comprises 16 residues. CDR3 in DNA: TGCGCCAGCAGCCCCGGGACAGTCGGCTCTGGAAACACCATATATTTT. The encoded protein is CASSPGTVGSGNTIYF.

This clone was detected once. The rearrangement links TRBV7-2 to TRBJ1-6; TRBD1 aligns across 9 bases. Germline loops: CDR1 SGHTA, CDR2 FQGNSA. The CDR3 consists of 15 residues. The junction had 7 bases not matched to a gene; V was cut back by 4 bases and J by 9 bases. CDR3 sequence reads: CASSSRDRVFSPLHF. For the CDR3, the DNA is TGTGCCAGCAGCTCCCGGGACAGGGTATTTTCACCCCTCCACTTT.

The chain recombines TRBV19 with TRBJ2-3, with TRBD2 matching over 11 bases. Trimming cost V 5 bases and J 2 bases; bases outside gene matches: 6. Germline lookup yields CDR1 LNHDA and CDR2 SQIVND (reference sequence). The CDR3 is 16 amino acids. CDR3 nucleotide sequence: TGTGCCAGTAGTCGTGGGACTAGCGGTTACACAGATACGCAGTATTTT. This sequence encodes CASSRGTSGYTDTQYF.

The chain employs TRBV3-1 (or the pseudogene TRBV3-2) and TRBJ1-5; no firm D call. The ends were cut back, 0 bases at V and 5 bases at J, with 14 bases in the middle. The length of the CDR3 is 16 residues. Germline loops: CDR1 LGHDT, CDR2 YNNKEL (reference sequence). The CDR3 sequence: CASSQDLNGGDQPQHF. The CDR3 DNA reads as TGTGCCAGCAGCCAAGATTTGAACGGTGGAGATCAGCCCCAGCATTTT.

The chain couples TRBV7-9 to TRBJ1-1; 8 bases fit TRBD1. The CDR3 runs 14 residues. CDR1 SEHNR and CDR2 FQNEAQ come from the germline V gene (reference sequence). The ends lost 4 bases at V and 7 bases at J; junction bases unmatched: 8. CDR3: CASSSRQGAFEAFF. Written as DNA, the CDR3 is TGTGCCAGCAGCTCCCGTCAGGGGGCTTTTGAAGCTTTCTTT.

This chain links TRBV5-1 with TRBJ2-2, with unresolved D. Per germline, CDR1 SGHRS and CDR2 YFSETQ. The CDR3 loop spans 12 amino acids. Deletions cut 0 bases from V and 8 bases from J, with 5 bases between. The CDR3 protein is CASSLVPGELFF. CDR3 in DNA: TGCGCCAGCAGCTTGGTCCCGGGGGAGCTGTTTTTT.

This clone showed up just once. The J gene is TRBJ1-5, the V gene TRBV23-1; no definite D call. TRBV23-1 carries the ORF label, with uncertain function. The CDR3 consists of 16 residues. V gave up 3 bases and J gave up 0 bases, with 12 bases separating them. The CDR3 region has the DNA TGCGCCAGCAGTCATAGATGCTCGAATAGCAATCAGCCCCAGCATTTT. Encoded protein: CASSHRCSNSNQPQHF.

This clone was counted a few times. The chain carries TRBV28 and TRBJ1-2; D is perhaps TRBD1 (5 bases). The CDR3 contains 14 residues. In germline, CDR1 is MDHEN, CDR2 SYDVKM. The V gene lost 6 bases and the J gene lost 8 bases, with 19 bases spanning the gap. CDR3 amino acids: CASSATGQGRGYTF. The CDR3 DNA reads TGTGCCAGCAGCGCGACGGGCCAGGGAAGGGGCTACACCTTC.

The J gene is TRBJ1-1, the V gene TRBV7-9, with 7 bases matching TRBD1. CDR3 size: 16 residues. The trim removed 5 bases at V and 1 base at J, leaving 10 bases unmatched. The germline V gene encodes CDR1 SEHNR and CDR2 FQNEAQ (reference sequence). The CDR3 region is CASSLPGTVRNTEAFF. CDR3 nucleotide sequence: TGTGCCAGCAGCCTACCTGGGACAGTCAGGAACACTGAAGCTTTCTTT.

The chain is built from TRBV6-5 and TRBJ2-1; 9 nucleotides match TRBD2. The CDR3 contains 16 residues. Trimming at V came to 4 bases and at J to 8 bases, leaving 12 bases not matched to a gene. Germline CDR1 and CDR2: MNHEY and SVGAGI. The CDR3 bases are TGTGCCAGCAGTTCACCTGAAGCGGGGGGCCCGGATGAGCAGTTCTTC. It codes for CASSSPEAGGPDEQFF.

The chain joins TRBV9 to TRBJ2-7, with 12 bases matching TRBD2. With V trimmed by 0 bases and J by 7 bases, 5 bases remained unmatched. There are 15 residues in the CDR3. Germline CDR1 and CDR2: SGDLS and YYNGEE. The CDR3 nucleotides are TGTGCCAGCAGCGTAGGACTAGCGGGAGTCTGGGAGCAGTACTTC. Translation: CASSVGLAGVWEQYF. The whole variable domain, filled in from reference TRBV9 and TRBJ2-7, reads DSGVTQTPKHLITATGQRVTLRCSPRSGDLSVYWYQQSLDQGLQFLIQYYNGEERAKGNILERFSAQQFPDLHSELNLSSLELGDSALYFCASSVGLAGVWEQYFGPGTRLTVT.

This clone has only one observation. The rearrangement joins TRBV5-1 to TRBJ1-6; 9 positions match TRBD1. The CDR3 loop spans 15 amino acids. The J segment lost 6 bases and the V segment lost 4 bases, leaving 5 bases of the junction unmatched. Germline values: CDR1 SGHRS, CDR2 YFSETQ. The DNA of the CDR3 is TGCGCCAGCAGCCCCGGACAGGGGATTAATTCACCCCTCCACTTT. It specifies CASSPGQGINSPLHF. Drawing the rest from reference TRBV5-1 and TRBJ1-6, the complete variable domain is KAGVTQTPRYLIKTRGQQVTLSCSPISGHRSVSWYQQTPGQGLQFLFEYFSETQRNKGNFPGRFSGRQFSNSRSEMNVSTLELGDSALYLCASSPGQGINSPLHFGNGTRLTVT.

CDR3 bases: TGTGCCAGCAGCTCAATGGTATCCACCGGTCAGCCCCAGCATTTT. It codes for CASSSMVSTGQPQHF. The rearrangement uses TRBV7-2 and TRBJ1-5; D ambiguous. The CDR3 loop spans 15 amino acids. The germline V gene has CDR1 SGHTA and CDR2 FQGNSA. The germline V and J ends were trimmed by 4 bases and 6 bases, with 16 bases remaining between them.

V usage is TRBV7-9 and J usage is TRBJ2-2, with D tentatively TRBD2 (7 bases). CDR1 and CDR2 from the germline V gene are SEHNR and FQNEAQ (reference sequence). V lost 5 bases, J lost 4 bases, and 14 bases lay in between. The CDR3 sequence is 15 residues long. In DNA form, the CDR3 reads TGTGCCAGCAGCGACTCGGGGGGCAGCACCGGGGAGCTGTTTTTT. It specifies CASSDSGGSTGELFF.

The chain has TRBV5-1 and TRBJ2-1; 10 bases are shared with TRBD1. The V segment lost 4 bases and the J segment 0 bases; nucleotides outside the gene matches: 4. Germline V CDR1 and CDR2: SGHRS, YFSETQ. CDR3 length: 16 residues. The CDR3 sequence: CASSRTGGSSYNEQFF. In nucleotides, the CDR3 is TGCGCCAGCAGCCGGACAGGGGGATCCTCCTACAATGAGCAGTTCTTC.

V gene TRBV28 combines with J gene TRBJ1-1, with D possibly being TRBD1 (6 bases). The CDR3 sequence is 15 residues long. V lost 3 bases to trimming and J lost 7 bases, with 18 bases between them. Germline CDR1 reads MDHEN; CDR2 reads SYDVKM. As DNA, the CDR3 is TGTGCCAGCAGTTTTTCTTGGGGGCCGAGGCTTGAAGCTTTCTTT. It encodes CASSFSWGPRLEAFF.

The chain carries TRBV18 and TRBJ2-3, with 9 bases identical to TRBD2. V lost 3 bases, J lost 5 bases, and 9 bases stayed unmatched. CDR3 length: 16 amino acids. The germline V gene encodes CDR1 KGHSH and CDR2 LQKENI. The DNA of the CDR3 is TGTGCCAGCTCACCGGGTGCGGGAGGGCCAATAGATACGCAGTATTTT. Translation: CASSPGAGGPIDTQYF.

The CDR3 DNA is TGTGCCAGCAGTTACGTGTCCGGCTCTGGGGCCAACGTCCTGACTTTC. The encoded protein is CASSYVSGSGANVLTF. This sequence joins TRBV6-5 and TRBJ2-6; no definite D call. V lost 2 bases and J lost 0, with 8 bases in between. The CDR3 has 16 residues. Per germline, CDR1 MNHEY and CDR2 SVGAGI.